Included here is one TCR beta chain sequence, with context. V lost 4 bases and J lost 5, with 14 bases in between. The CDR3 covers 14 residues. Germline assignment: CDR1 ENHRY and CDR2 SYGVKD. This entry belongs to a study of patients and donors after allogeneic stem cell transplantation. TCRdb re-called the RT-PCR reads through MiXCR, storing one row per CDR3 protein. This table holds 150,000 to 200,000 distinct CDR3 sequences, 30% found once. Sample: blood, either unsorted or a sorted T cell fraction (not recorded which). J is TRBJ2-5 and V is TRBV10-3; D is unresolved. This receptor was taken from a human donor who was either an allogeneic HSCT recipient or a stem cell or donor lymphocyte infusion donor (not recorded which). It is not recorded whose cells these are; they may come from a transplant donor. The CDR3: CAISGAEVEETQYF. Here the CDR3 DNA reads TGTGCCATCAGTGGAGCAGAAGTGGAGGAGACCCAGTACTTC.